These T cell receptor beta chains were read from a single sample in a study of shared clonotypes between healthy human individuals. Sequencing was performed with immunoSEQ multiplex PCR; in TCRdb, only in-frame clones are kept and a portion is missing. The table lists around 2,000,000 clones, around 93% of them singletons. Input material: naive CD8+ T cells from PBMCs. The receptors shown here come from a man aged 18 to 30 in good health. Some clones in this sample may be carry-over from other donors' samples. CDR3s leave out the opening cysteine and the closing phenylalanine or tryptophan. The order of the fields is CDR3 length, V gene, CDR3 protein.

len: 16
v_gene: TRBV28
CDR3aa: ASSFLWTPRDGTGELF

len: 12
v_gene: TRBV2
CDR3aa: ASPGQGASNEQF

len: 12
v_gene: TRBV19
CDR3aa: ASSQYRGDNEQF

len: 12
v_gene: TRBV27
CDR3aa: ASSVKYSNQPQH

len: 12
v_gene: TRBV7-9
CDR3aa: ASSLTSRLSEQF

len: 13
v_gene: TRBV7-6
CDR3aa: ASSPWTSGENEQF

len: 11
v_gene: TRBV11-1
CDR3aa: ASRKLSAYEQY

len: 11
v_gene: TRBV7-8
CDR3aa: ASSKDRAKEQY

len: 11
v_gene: TRBV29-1
CDR3aa: SAQPRGAYEQY

len: 13
v_gene: TRBV14
CDR3aa: ASSLWGISPYEQY

len: 12
v_gene: TRBV23-1
CDR3aa: AKLRRLAKNIQY

len: 11
v_gene: TRBV5-1
CDR3aa: ASSLWVRDTQY

len: 13
v_gene: TRBV9
CDR3aa: ASSGPSGHTGELF

len: 14
v_gene: TRBV7-8
CDR3aa: ASSPLTSGMAGELF

len: 14
v_gene: TRBV7-3
CDR3aa: ASSPSRDSGNYEQY

len: 13
v_gene: TRBV7-9
CDR3aa: ASSPIQRGSHEQY

len: 12
v_gene: TRBV9
CDR3aa: ASSPGLAAYEQY

len: 10
v_gene: TRBV29-1
CDR3aa: SVKSRGNEAF

len: 11
v_gene: TRBV5-4
CDR3aa: ASSLGQVYGYT

len: 8
v_gene: TRBV6-5
CDR3aa: ASQGPEAF

len: 15
v_gene: TRBV27
CDR3aa: ASSLGDTGEVPYEQY

len: 14
v_gene: TRBV6-5
CDR3aa: ASSYSISGEESEQY

len: 14
v_gene: TRBV4-3
CDR3aa: ASSHSRSASYNEQF

len: 14
v_gene: TRBV7-8
CDR3aa: ASSSPLGGEKWEQY

len: 12
v_gene: TRBV5-6
CDR3aa: ASSWYQPNYGYT

len: 12
v_gene: TRBV7-6
CDR3aa: ASSLNGGLNEQY

len: 12
v_gene: TRBV27
CDR3aa: ASRITGLTYEQY

len: 9
v_gene: TRBV28
CDR3aa: ASSSLLQAS

len: 14
v_gene: TRBV18
CDR3aa: ASSPLIGRYTNEQY

len: 14
v_gene: TRBV7-9
CDR3aa: ASSLALAGVADTQY

len: 11
v_gene: TRBV5-6
CDR3aa: ASSFYSASEQF